One T cell receptor beta chain is described in this entry. Its cognate antigen is unknown. Germline V gives CDR1 SGHTA, CDR2 FQGNSA. The CDR3 extends over 15 amino acids. V trimming: 4 bases; J trimming: 0 bases; junction bases outside the gene matches: 2. The isolated RNA, all of it, was reverse transcribed, so expressed TCRB transcripts were what got sequenced. The method was immunoSEQ multiplex PCR; TCRdb's version includes in-frame clones alone and lacks a portion of them. The data hold around 500,000 clones, with approximately 10% observed a single time. The sample originates from a study of beta chain features in type 1 diabetes. Study results and limitations: The study found moderately but significantly shorter TCRB CDR3s in all four CD4+ subsets of Type 1 diabetes patients.

The gene calls are TRBV7-2 and TRBJ2-2, with 7 bases lining up with TRBD2. Sample: naive CD4+ T cells from blood. This receptor was obtained from a woman between 18 and 29 years old in good health. The CDR3 spells CASSSGGSNTGELFF. CDR3 DNA: TGTGCCAGCAGCTCGGGGGGATCGAACACCGGGGAGCTGTTTTTT.